One and the same sample provided the 20 T cell receptor beta chains below, sequenced in a study of beta chain features in type 1 diabetes. Since all of the isolated RNA was reverse transcribed, expressed TCRB transcripts were what got sequenced. The table came from immunoSEQ multiplex PCR; TCRdb's copy has only in-frame clones and leaves some out. This sample has about 230,000 clones, with 9.6% found just once. The sample consisted of naive CD4+ T cells from blood. The receptors stem from a woman in her late teens or twenties in good health.

This clone appeared a few times. This chain connects TRBV6-6 to TRBJ1-5; D is ambiguous. V lost 0 bases to trimming and J lost 7 bases, with 13 bases between them. The CDR3 runs 15 residues. The germline CDR1 and CDR2 sequences are MNHNY and SVGAGI (reference sequence). The CDR3 DNA sequence: TGTGCCAGCAGTTACTCGATGGGGTCGGGACAGCCCCAGCATTTT. It codes for CASSYSMGSGQPQHF.

The chain links TRBV30 to TRBJ1-4, with D possibly being TRBD1 (5 bases). Trimming removed 5 bases from V and 5 bases from J, with 15 bases in between. Per germline, CDR1 GTSNPN and CDR2 SVGIG (reference sequence). The CDR3 consists of 14 residues. DNA of the CDR3: TGTGCCTGGGGAAAGACAGTCGCGAATGAAAAACTGTTTTTT. It yields the protein CAWGKTVANEKLFF. The entire variable domain, with the rest obtained from reference TRBV30 and TRBJ1-4, is as follows: SQTIHQWPATLVQPVGSPLSLECTVEGTSNPNLYWYRQAAGRGLQLLFYSVGIGQISSEVPQNLSASRPQDRQFILSSKKLLLSDSGFYLCAWGKTVANEKLFFGSGTQLSVL.

The chain couples TRBV5-5 to TRBJ2-7, with TRBD2 matching 10 bases. The CDR3 is made up of 15 amino acids. V dropped 4 bases and J dropped 3; count of bases not matched to a gene: 7. Germline loops: CDR1 SGHKS, CDR2 YYEKEE (reference sequence). CDR3 in amino acids: CASSMGLAGVYEQYF. The CDR3 DNA sequence: TGTGCCAGCAGCATGGGGCTAGCGGGGGTCTACGAGCAGTACTTC.

The chain combines TRBV5-4 with TRBJ2-2, with a possible D match to TRBD1 (5 bases). The CDR3 has 18 residues. Germline V gene data show CDR1 as SGHNT and CDR2 as YYREEE (reference sequence). The V and J ends lost 0 bases and 0 bases respectively, with 15 bases between them. The chain's CDR3 is CASSLGSSPTANTGELFF. CDR3 nucleotide sequence: TGTGCCAGCAGCTTGGGGTCGTCGCCGACAGCGAACACCGGGGAGCTGTTTTTT. Drawing the rest from reference TRBV5-4 and TRBJ2-2, the complete variable domain is ETGVTQSPTHLIKTRGQQVTLRCSSQSGHNTVSWYQQALGQGPQFIFQYYREEENGRGNFPPRFSGLQFPNYSSELNVNALELDDSALYLCASSLGSSPTANTGELFFGEGSRLTVL.

This clone was seen more than once but under ten times. This chain links TRBV5-6 with TRBJ2-7; D may be TRBD2 (5 bases). The CDR3 is 13 residues long. Trimming pared 4 bases from V and 3 bases from J, leaving 11 bases between. Germline V CDR1 and CDR2: SGHDT, YYEEEE. CDR3 residues: CASSKAVVYEQYF. In nucleotides, the CDR3 is TGTGCCAGCAGCAAAGCGGTTGTCTACGAGCAGTACTTC.

This clone has more than one count but fewer than ten. CDR3: CASSLVGGVSTDTQYF. CDR3 in DNA: TGCGCCAGCAGCTTGGTCGGGGGAGTGAGCACAGATACGCAGTATTTT. The rearrangement uses TRBV5-1 and TRBJ2-3; possibly TRBD2 for D (6 bases). Germline lookup yields CDR1 SGHRS and CDR2 YFSETQ. The CDR3 spans 16 residues. Trimming took off 0 bases at V and 0 bases at J, with 11 bases between the two ends.

In this sample, this clone turned up a few times. This rearrangement joins TRBV30 to TRBJ2-5; 7 nucleotides agree with TRBD1. From germline, CDR1 is GTSNPN and CDR2 SVGIG (reference sequence). The CDR3 runs to 13 residues. V gave up 3 bases and J gave up 5 bases; unmatched junction bases: 6. CDR3 residues: CAWSKGAWETQYF. The CDR3 DNA reads as TGTGCCTGGAGCAAGGGGGCGTGGGAGACCCAGTACTTC.

V usage is TRBV7-3 and J usage is TRBJ1-5, with D perhaps TRBD1 (5 bases). Germline CDR1 reads SGHTA; CDR2 reads FQGTGA. CDR3 size: 13 residues. Trimming shortened V by 4 bases and J by 2 bases, and 6 bases separated the two germline ends. The CDR3 here is CASSWGGNQPQHF. CDR3 nucleotide sequence: TGTGCCAGCAGCTGGGGCGGCAATCAGCCCCAGCATTTT.

V gene TRBV5-4 combines with J gene TRBJ2-4, with D perhaps matching TRBD1 (6 bases). The CDR3 length is 14 residues. V was clipped by 10 bases and J by 0 bases, with 14 bases between them. Germline loops: CDR1 SGHNT, CDR2 YYREEE (reference sequence). The CDR3 bases are TGTGCCGGGTCAGGGGACCTAGCCAAAAACATTCAGTACTTC. Translated: CAGSGDLAKNIQYF.

The rearrangement joins TRBV6-6 to TRBJ2-7, with TRBD1 identical over 10 bases. Per the germline V gene, CDR1 is MNHNY and CDR2 is SVGAGI (reference sequence). This CDR3 comprises 14 residues. Losses at the gene ends were 2 bases for V and 6 bases for J; bases not matched to a gene: 4. The CDR3 DNA reads as TGTGCCAGCAGTTACCGGGACAGGGGCCTCGAGCAGTACTTC. This gives the protein CASSYRDRGLEQYF.

This sequence joins TRBV6-5 and TRBJ1-2; 8 bases are shared with TRBD1. This CDR3 is built from 12 residues. Germline CDR1 MNHEY, CDR2 SVGAGI. V was pared by 5 bases and J by 8 bases, with 4 bases of the junction left unmatched. DNA of the CDR3: TGTGCCAGCAGTATCAGGGGGCGAGGCTACACCTTC. This sequence encodes CASSIRGRGYTF.

This sequence joins TRBV6-1 and TRBJ2-7; 10 positions agree with TRBD2. Germline CDR1 and CDR2: MNHNS and SASEGT. This CDR3 comprises 15 residues. V gave up 11 bases and J gave up 4 bases; unmatched junction bases: 14. CDR3 in DNA: TGTGCCGGGCGGCAGGGGGCTAGCGGGAGATACGAGCAGTACTTC. This codes for CAGRQGASGRYEQYF.

The sample holds many counts of this clone. The rearrangement uses TRBV7-2 and TRBJ2-6; D call uncertain. From germline, CDR1 is SGHTA and CDR2 FQGNSA. V lost 6 bases and J 2 bases, leaving 11 bases between the germline ends. The CDR3 has 15 amino acids. CDR3 residues: CASSFTAAGANVLTF. For the CDR3, the DNA is TGTGCCAGCAGTTTTACAGCAGCTGGGGCCAACGTCCTGACTTTC.

Worth noting for this clone: Its ends do not fully match the called genes, so a read error is possible. Other DNA variants within this sample encode the same CDR3. This chain links TRBV30 with TRBJ1-2, with D possibly matching TRBD1 (5 bases). The CDR3 runs 14 residues. Germline V CDR1 and CDR2: GTSNPN, SVGIG (reference sequence). The CDR3 sequence: CAWSVKGLNYGYTF. For the CDR3, the DNA is TGTGCTTGGAGTGTAAAGGGGCTCAACTATGGCTACACCTTC.

There are a few counts of this clone. Germline and junction disagree at one end, which may indicate a read error. The J gene is TRBJ1-3, the V gene TRBV30; 8 bases agree with TRBD1. The CDR3 loop spans 14 amino acids. Germline V gene lookup returns CDR1 GTSNPN and CDR2 SVGIG (reference sequence). CDR3: CAWSVVGTGRLVNF. The CDR3 nucleotides read TGTGCCTGGAGTGTAGTGGGGACAGGTCGTCTGGTGAATTTT. The full variable domain, its missing parts supplied by reference TRBV30 and TRBJ1-3, is SQTIHQWPATLVQPVGSPLSLECTVEGTSNPNLYWYRQAAGRGLQLLFYSVGIGQISSEVPQNLSASRPQDRQFILSSKKLLLSDSGFYLCAWSVVGTGRLVNFGEGSWLTVV.

V and J are TRBV30 and TRBJ1-5; D remains unclear. V lost 0 bases, J lost 1 base, and 4 bases lay in between. This CDR3 comprises 13 residues. Germline V lookup: CDR1 GTSNPN, CDR2 SVGIG (reference sequence). The CDR3 nucleotides read TGTGCCTGGAGTGTACGGAGCAATCAGCCCCAGCATTTT. Protein: CAWSVRSNQPQHF.

The V gene is TRBV20-1, the J gene TRBJ1-1; D gene ambiguous. Trimming left V 4 bases short and J 1 base short, with 4 bases between. The CDR3 has 11 residues. CDR1 is DFQATT, CDR2 SNEGSKA, per germline (reference sequence). CDR3 nucleotides: TGCAGTGCTAACAAGAACACTGAAGCTTTCTTT. It is translated as CSANKNTEAFF.

The chain carries TRBV25-1 and TRBJ2-1; 8 nucleotides agree with TRBD1. The junction had 9 bases not matched to a gene; V was cut back by 4 bases and J by 4 bases. Germline lookup yields CDR1 MGHDK and CDR2 SYGVNS. The CDR3 covers 16 residues. The DNA for the CDR3 is TGTGCCAGCAGTGGGAGGGACAGGTGGGGGTACAATGAGCAGTTCTTC. Its translation: CASSGRDRWGYNEQFF.

This clone has only a few counts. One end of the junction does not line up with germline, which may come from a read error. The chain couples TRBV6-6 to TRBJ1-2, with a tentative D call TRBD1 (6 bases). CDR3 length: 15 residues. Germline V gives CDR1 MNHNY, CDR2 SVGAGI (reference sequence). The CDR3 sequence is CASSNSRTALYGYTF. CDR3 coding DNA: TGTGCCAGCAGTAACTCAAGGACAGCTCTCTATGGCTACACCTTC.

This clone was observed a handful of times. The rearrangement joins TRBV5-6 to TRBJ2-7; no definite D call. V gave up 0 bases and J gave up 3 bases, with 10 bases separating them. The CDR3 contains 14 residues. Looked up from germline, CDR1 is SGHDT and CDR2 is YYEEEE. This CDR3 is CASSLVLSFYEQYF. The DNA for the CDR3 is TGTGCCAGCAGCTTGGTACTTTCCTTCTACGAGCAGTACTTC.